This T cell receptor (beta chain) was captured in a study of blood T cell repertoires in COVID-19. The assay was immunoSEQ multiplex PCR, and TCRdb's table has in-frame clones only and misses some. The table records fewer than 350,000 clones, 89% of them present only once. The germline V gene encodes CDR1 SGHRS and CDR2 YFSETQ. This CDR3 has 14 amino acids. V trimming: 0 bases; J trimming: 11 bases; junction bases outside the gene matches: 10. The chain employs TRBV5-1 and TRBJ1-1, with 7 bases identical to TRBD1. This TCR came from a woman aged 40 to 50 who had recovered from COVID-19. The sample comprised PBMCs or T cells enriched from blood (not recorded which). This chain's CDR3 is CASSLGTGSDRAFF. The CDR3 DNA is TGCGCCAGCAGCTTGGGAACAGGGTCGGACAGGGCTTTCTTT.